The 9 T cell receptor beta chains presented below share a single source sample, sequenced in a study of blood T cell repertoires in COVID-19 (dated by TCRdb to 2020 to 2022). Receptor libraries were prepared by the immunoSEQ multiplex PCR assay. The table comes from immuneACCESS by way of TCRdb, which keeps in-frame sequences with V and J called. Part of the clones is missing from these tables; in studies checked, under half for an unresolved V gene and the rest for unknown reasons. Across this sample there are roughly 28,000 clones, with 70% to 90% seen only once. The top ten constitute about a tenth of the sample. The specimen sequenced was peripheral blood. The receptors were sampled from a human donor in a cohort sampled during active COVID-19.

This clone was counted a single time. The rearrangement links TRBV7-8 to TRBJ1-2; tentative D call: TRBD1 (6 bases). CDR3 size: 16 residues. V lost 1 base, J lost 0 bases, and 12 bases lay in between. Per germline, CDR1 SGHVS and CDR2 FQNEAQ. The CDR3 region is CASSLVLGAPNYGYTF. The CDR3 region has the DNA TGTGCCAGCAGCTTAGTCCTGGGGGCGCCTAACTATGGCTACACCTTC.

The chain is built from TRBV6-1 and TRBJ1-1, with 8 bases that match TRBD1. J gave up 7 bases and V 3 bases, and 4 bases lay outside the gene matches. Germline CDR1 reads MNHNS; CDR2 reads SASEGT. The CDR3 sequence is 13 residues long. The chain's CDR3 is CASSDQGAREAFF. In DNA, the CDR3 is TGTGCCAGCAGTGATCAGGGGGCCCGTGAAGCTTTCTTT.

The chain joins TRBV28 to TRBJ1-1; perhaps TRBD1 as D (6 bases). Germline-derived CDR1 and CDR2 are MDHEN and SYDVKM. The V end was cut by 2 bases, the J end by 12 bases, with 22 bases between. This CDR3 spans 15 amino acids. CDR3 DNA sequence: TGTGCCAGCAGTTTAAAAAGTAGGACAGCGGGGGGTTCTTTCTTT. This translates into CASSLKSRTAGGSFF.

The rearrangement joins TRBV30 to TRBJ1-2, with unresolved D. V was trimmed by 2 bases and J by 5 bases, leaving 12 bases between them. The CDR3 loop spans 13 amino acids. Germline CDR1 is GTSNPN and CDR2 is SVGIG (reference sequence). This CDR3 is CAWSMARQYGYTF. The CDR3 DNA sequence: TGTGCCTGGAGTATGGCCAGGCAGTATGGCTACACCTTC. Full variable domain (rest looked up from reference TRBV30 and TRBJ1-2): SQTIHQWPATLVQPVGSPLSLECTVEGTSNPNLYWYRQAAGRGLQLLFYSVGIGQISSEVPQNLSASRPQDRQFILSSKKLLLSDSGFYLCAWSMARQYGYTFGSGTRLTVV.

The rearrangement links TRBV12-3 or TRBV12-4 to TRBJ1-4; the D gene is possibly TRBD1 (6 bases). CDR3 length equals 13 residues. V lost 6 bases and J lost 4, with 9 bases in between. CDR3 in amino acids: CASRDSRNEKLFF. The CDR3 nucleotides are TGTGCCAGCAGGGACAGCCGTAATGAAAAACTGTTTTTT.

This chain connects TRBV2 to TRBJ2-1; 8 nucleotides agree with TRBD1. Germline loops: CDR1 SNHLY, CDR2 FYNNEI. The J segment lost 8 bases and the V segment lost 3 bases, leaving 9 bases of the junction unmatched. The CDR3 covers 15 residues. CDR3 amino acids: CASSDQGAVLDEQFF. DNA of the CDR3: TGTGCCAGCAGTGATCAGGGGGCGGTATTAGATGAGCAGTTCTTC.

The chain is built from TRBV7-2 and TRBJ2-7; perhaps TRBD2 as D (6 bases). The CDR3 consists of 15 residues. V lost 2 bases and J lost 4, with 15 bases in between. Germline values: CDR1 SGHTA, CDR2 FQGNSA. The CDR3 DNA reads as TGTGCCAGCAGCTTACAGGGAGGTACGAGGTACGAGCAGTACTTC. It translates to CASSLQGGTRYEQYF.

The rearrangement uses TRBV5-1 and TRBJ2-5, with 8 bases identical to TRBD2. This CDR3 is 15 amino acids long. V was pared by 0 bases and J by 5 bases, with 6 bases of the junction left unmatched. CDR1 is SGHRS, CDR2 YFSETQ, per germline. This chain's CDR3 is CASSLGSGSSETQYF. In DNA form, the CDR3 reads TGCGCCAGCAGCTTGGGGAGCGGGAGCTCGGAGACCCAGTACTTC. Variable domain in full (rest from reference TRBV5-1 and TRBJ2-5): KAGVTQTPRYLIKTRGQQVTLSCSPISGHRSVSWYQQTPGQGLQFLFEYFSETQRNKGNFPGRFSGRQFSNSRSEMNVSTLELGDSALYLCASSLGSGSSETQYFGPGTRLLVL.

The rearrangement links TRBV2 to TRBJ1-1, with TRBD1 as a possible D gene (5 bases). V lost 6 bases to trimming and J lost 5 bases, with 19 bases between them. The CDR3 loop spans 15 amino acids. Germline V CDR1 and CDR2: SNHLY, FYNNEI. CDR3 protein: CASSETRVSGTEAFF. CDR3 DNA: TGTGCCAGCAGCGAAACCAGGGTATCTGGAACTGAAGCTTTCTTT.